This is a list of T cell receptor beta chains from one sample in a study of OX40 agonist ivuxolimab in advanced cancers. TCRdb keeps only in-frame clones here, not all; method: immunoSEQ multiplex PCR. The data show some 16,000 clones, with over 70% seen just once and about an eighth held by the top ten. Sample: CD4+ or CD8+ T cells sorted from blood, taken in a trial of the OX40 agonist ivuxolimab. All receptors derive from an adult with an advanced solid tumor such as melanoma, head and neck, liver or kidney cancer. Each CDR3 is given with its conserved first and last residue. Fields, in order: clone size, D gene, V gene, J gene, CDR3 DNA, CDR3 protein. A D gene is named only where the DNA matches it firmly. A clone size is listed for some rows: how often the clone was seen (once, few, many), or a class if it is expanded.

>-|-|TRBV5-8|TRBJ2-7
TGTGCCAGCAGCTCCTCTTCCTACGAGCAGTACTTC
CASSSSSYEQYF
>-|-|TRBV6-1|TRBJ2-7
TGTGCCAGCAGTCCCGAAGGGCAGCCCTCCTACGAGCAGTACTTC
CASSPEGQPSYEQYF
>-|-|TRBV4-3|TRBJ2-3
TGCGCCAGCAGCCAAGATTACAGGAGCACAGATACGCAGTATTTT
CASSQDYRSTDTQYF
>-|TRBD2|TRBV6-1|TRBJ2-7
TGTGCCAGCAGTTCCGGACTAGCTCCCACCTACGGAGTCTACTTC
CASSSGLAPTYGVYF
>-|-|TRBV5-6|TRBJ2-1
TGTGCCAGCAGCTCTGCGGACCTAAACTCCAATGAGCAGTTCTTC
CASSSADLNSNEQFF
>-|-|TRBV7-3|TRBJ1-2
TGTGCCAGCAGCTTAGGGGCTGATGGCTACACCTTC
CASSLGADGYTF
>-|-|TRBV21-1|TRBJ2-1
TGTGCCAGCAGCAAAGGGGGCCGGAACCCCAATGAGCAGTTCTTC
CASSKGGRNPNEQFF
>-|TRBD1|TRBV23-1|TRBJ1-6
TGCGCCAGCAGTCAATCCCCTTCCAGGGGGCTAAATTCACCCCTCCACTTT
CASSQSPSRGLNSPLHF
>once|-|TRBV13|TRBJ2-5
TGTGCCAGCAGCTTAGGGGGCCAAGAGACCCAGTACTTC
CASSLGGQETQYF
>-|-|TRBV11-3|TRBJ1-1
TGTGCCAGCAGCTCGAGTAGGGACATTTTTGGAGCTTTCTTT
CASSSSRDIFGAFF
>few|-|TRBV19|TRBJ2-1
TGTGCCAGTGAAAACAGGGAGACTCTCGGTGAGCAGTTCTTC
CASENRETLGEQFF
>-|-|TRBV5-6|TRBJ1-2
TGTGCCAGCAGCTTGGCGGAGAACTATGGCTACACCTTC
CASSLAENYGYTF
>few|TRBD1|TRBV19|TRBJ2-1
TGTGCCAGTAGTCCTTCCGGGACAGGGTTCGATGAGCAGTTCTTC
CASSPSGTGFDEQFF
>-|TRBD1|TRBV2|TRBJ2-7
TGTGCCAGCAGTGAATTTAGGGGGACAGCTTCTACCTACGAGCAGTACTTC
CASSEFRGTASTYEQYF
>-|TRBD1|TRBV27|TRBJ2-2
TGTGCCAGCAGCCTGCTCGGGACAGTAGGTGCCGGGGAGCTGTTTTTT
CASSLLGTVGAGELFF